This entry features one T cell receptor (beta chain) sequence. Its antigen is unidentified. The data were obtained in a study of monozygotic twins with inflammatory bowel disease. Every TCR library consumed around 4,000 ng of total RNA. The authors ran two nested PCRs of about 16 and 10 cycles on TCRalpha and TCRbeta cDNA. TCRdb reanalyzed the 5' RACE reads and collapses them to one entry per CDR3 protein, without DNA. Its table lists around 97,000 distinct CDR3 sequences. General observations from the study: A reduction in TCRbeta diversity (inverse Simpson) was seen in IBD patients relative to healthy co-twins.

It was from whole blood, with no T cell sorting, that total RNA was isolated. Sequencing was carried out using blood. The TCR was taken from a human donor with ulcerative colitis or Crohn's disease, or a healthy co-twin of an affected twin (not recorded which).

The CDR3 reads CASRPPGTGTNEKLFF. The J gene is TRBJ1-4, the V gene TRBV5-1; TCRdb indicates TRBD1, and absent DNA this call remains unverified. CDR3 length: 16 residues. From germline, CDR1 is SGHRS and CDR2 YFSETQ.